The T cell receptor beta chain described here comes from a study of T cell changes during pregnancy in multiple sclerosis. The V and J ends lost 1 base and 6 bases, in that order; junction bases with no gene match: 3. The CDR3 spans 15 residues. The germline gives CDR1 MNHNS, CDR2 SASEGT. Generated by immunoSEQ multiplex PCR, the TCRdb table keeps only in-frame clones and is missing some. The sample yields about 70,000 clones, over 80% seen once. The input for sequencing was CD8+ T cells from peripheral blood mononuclear cells, taken in the third trimester of pregnancy. The clonotype was recovered from a female donor in good health, enrolled as a control in a pregnancy study. V and J are TRBV6-1 and TRBJ2-1; 10 positions match TRBD2. CDR3 region: CASSEVAGGSNEQFF. For the CDR3, the DNA is TGTGCCAGCAGTGAAGTAGCGGGGGGATCCAATGAGCAGTTCTTC.